This T cell receptor (beta chain) was sequenced for a study of T cell responses to AZD1222 COVID-19 vaccine. CDR3 length equals 13 residues. Trimming removed 4 bases from V and 5 bases from J, with 11 bases in between. Germline CDR1 KGHSH, CDR2 LQKENI. Assay used: immunoSEQ multiplex PCR; TCRdb lists only in-frame clones, some missing. The repertoire holds around 110,000 clones, around 90% seen once, with approximately 4.3% in the top ten. The rearrangement uses TRBV18 and TRBJ1-1; possibly TRBD1 for D (6 bases). The sequence was collected from an adult in good health. The input for sequencing was peripheral blood, taken on day 0 of AZD1222 vaccination. This chain's CDR3 is CASSRGQKTEAFF. CDR3 coding DNA: TGTGCCAGCTCACGAGGACAGAAAACTGAAGCTTTCTTT.